This T cell receptor (beta chain) was profiled in a study of blood T cell repertoires in COVID-19 (dated by TCRdb to 2018 to 2020). About the full investigation: Collaborator samples came from the United States, Italy and Spain and covered acute and convalescent phases of COVID-19. The material from the prospective study consisted of cDNA or gDNA derived from T cells, B-cell-depleted T cells, or PBMCs. Deeply sampled blood TCRbeta repertoires from subjects exposed to, actively infected with, or recovered from COVID-19 were included in the dataset. The repertoires were released in a freely available public database meant as a resource for research on the immune response to SARS-CoV-2. Samples were obtained from the ongoing ImmuneRACE study (first 160 participants) and from over a thousand subjects provided by 6 global collaborators. Nearly every sample came with metadata listing a de-identified subject ID, COVID-19 status, age in years and sex. Where HLA class I and class II types were available, the types were taken from metadata supplied by the sample provider, not from assay-based typing.

Findings and caveats that apply to the study as a whole: The quantity of clinical and demographic metadata differed by source and by participant and was supplied without curation.

A word on this clone: What this receptor recognizes is not known. No base quality information exists; no much larger clone differs at one position.

Collaborating institutions collected whole blood in K2EDTA tubes following their own protocols. Collaborator samples were shipped for TCRbeta analysis as frozen whole blood, isolated PBMCs, or DNA extracted from either sample type. TCRbeta CDR3 regions were amplified from genomic DNA using the immunoSEQ Assay, a bias-controlled multiplex PCR. The original pipeline was this. The number of nucleated cells in each sample was estimated by amplification of reference gene primers within the assay. To quantify the absolute abundance of each unique TCRbeta CDR3 rearrangement, sequence reads were collapsed and filtered. Productive Simpson clonality was computed per sample as the square root of Simpson's diversity index over productive rearrangements. The source is immuneACCESS, and TCRdb retained only in-frame sequences with V and J called. Part of the clones is not carried over; for the studies checked, unresolved V genes explain less than half of this, and the remainder is unexplained. V, J and clone size are taken as reported in that table, and D and trimming were inferred from the DNA itself. The sample records around 130,000 clones, roughly 89% of which are singletons. The leading ten clones occupy around 18% of the sample.

The TCR comes from a man aged 50-59 years with active or convalescent COVID-19. Sequenced material: peripheral blood.

This receptor has the CDR3 CASSLPTGTGNTIYF. The DNA sequence reads TGTGCCAGTAGTTTACCGACAGGCACTGGAAACACCATATATTTT. The rearranged chain carries TRBV19 and TRBJ1-3; a tentative D call is TRBD1 (6 bases match). The junction carries 13 bases between V and J, which are trimmed by 5 bases and 2 bases respectively. CDR1 and CDR2 (LNHDA, SQIVND) derive from the germline V gene (reference sequence). The CDR3, cysteine through phenylalanine, is 15 amino acids long. The sequence is cut down to CDR3 DNA, 45 bases in frame from base 1.